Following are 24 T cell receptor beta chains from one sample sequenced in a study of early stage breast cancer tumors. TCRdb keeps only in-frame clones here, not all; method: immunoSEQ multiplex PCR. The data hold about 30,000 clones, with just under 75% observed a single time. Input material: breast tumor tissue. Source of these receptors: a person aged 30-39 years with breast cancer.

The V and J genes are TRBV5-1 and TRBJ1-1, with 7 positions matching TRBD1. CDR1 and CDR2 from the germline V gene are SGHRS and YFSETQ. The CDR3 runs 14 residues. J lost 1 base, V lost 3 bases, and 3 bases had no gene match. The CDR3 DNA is TGCGCCAGCAGCTACCGGACAGGGAACACTGAAGCTTTCTTT. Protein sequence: CASSYRTGNTEAFF.

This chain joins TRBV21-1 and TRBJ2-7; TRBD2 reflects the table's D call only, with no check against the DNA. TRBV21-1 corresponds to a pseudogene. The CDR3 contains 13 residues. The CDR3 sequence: CASSSRPGDEQYF. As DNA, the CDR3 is TGTGCCAGCAGCTCCCGGCCGGGGGACGAGCAGTACTTC.

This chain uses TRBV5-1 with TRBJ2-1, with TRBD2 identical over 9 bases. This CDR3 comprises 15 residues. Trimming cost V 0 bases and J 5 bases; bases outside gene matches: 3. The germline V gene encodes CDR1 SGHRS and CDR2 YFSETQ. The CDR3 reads CASSLEGGRDNEQFF. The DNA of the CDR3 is TGCGCCAGCAGCTTGGAAGGCGGGAGGGACAATGAGCAGTTCTTC.

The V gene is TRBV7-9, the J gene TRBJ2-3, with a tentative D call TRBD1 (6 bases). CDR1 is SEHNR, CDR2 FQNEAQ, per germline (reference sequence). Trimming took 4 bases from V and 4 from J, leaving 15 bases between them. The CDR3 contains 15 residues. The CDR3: CASSYRALGADTQYF. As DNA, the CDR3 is TGTGCCAGCAGCTACAGGGCCTTAGGTGCAGATACGCAGTATTTT.

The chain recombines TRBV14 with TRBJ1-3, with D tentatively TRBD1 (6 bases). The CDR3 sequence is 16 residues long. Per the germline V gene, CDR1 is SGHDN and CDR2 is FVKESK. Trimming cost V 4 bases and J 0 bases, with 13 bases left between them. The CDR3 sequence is CASSPGQLLSGNTIYF. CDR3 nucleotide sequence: TGTGCCAGCAGCCCTGGACAGCTCCTCTCTGGAAACACCATATATTTT. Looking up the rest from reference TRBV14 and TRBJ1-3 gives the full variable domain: EAGVTQFPSHSVIEKGQTVTLRCDPISGHDNLYWYRRVMGKEIKFLLHFVKESKQDESGMPNNRFLAERTGGTYSTLKVQPAELEDSGVYFCASSPGQLLSGNTIYFGEGSWLTVV.

CDR3 region: CSVGRSGGEETQYF. CDR3 nucleotide sequence: TGCAGCGTCGGACGTAGTGGGGGCGAGGAGACCCAGTACTTC. This chain connects TRBV29-1 to TRBJ2-5, with TRBD1 as a possible D gene (6 bases). Germline loops: CDR1 SQVTM, CDR2 ANQGSEA. The V end lost 6 bases, the J end lost 5 bases, and 19 bases lay between the germline ends. CDR3 length equals 14 residues.

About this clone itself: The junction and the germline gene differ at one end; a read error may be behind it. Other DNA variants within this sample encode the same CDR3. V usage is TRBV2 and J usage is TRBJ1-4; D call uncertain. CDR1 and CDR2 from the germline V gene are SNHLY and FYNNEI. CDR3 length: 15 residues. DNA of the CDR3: TGTGCTAGCAGTCCTAGTGGGGTGGGAGGTGAAAAACTGTTTTTT. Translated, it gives CASSPSGVGGEKLFF.

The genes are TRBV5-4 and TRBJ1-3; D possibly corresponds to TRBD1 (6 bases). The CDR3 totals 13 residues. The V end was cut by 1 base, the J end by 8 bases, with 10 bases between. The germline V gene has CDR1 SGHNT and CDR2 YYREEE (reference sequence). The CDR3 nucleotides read TGTGCCAGCAGCTTGACAGGGACGGACACCATATATTTT. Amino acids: CASSLTGTDTIYF.

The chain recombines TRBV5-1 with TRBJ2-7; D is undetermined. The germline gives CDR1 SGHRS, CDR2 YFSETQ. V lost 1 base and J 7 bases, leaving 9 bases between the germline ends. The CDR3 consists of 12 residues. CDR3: CASSLRAWEQYF. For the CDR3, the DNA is TGCGCCAGCAGCTTGCGGGCTTGGGAGCAGTACTTC.

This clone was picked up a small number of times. In DNA, the CDR3 is TGCGCCAGCAGCCCTGGGGGTAATGAGCAGTTCTTC. Protein: CASSPGGNEQFF. V and J are TRBV5-1 and TRBJ2-1; tentatively, D is TRBD1 or TRBD2 (5 bases each). Trimming stripped 4 bases from V and 7 bases from J, with 9 bases between. Germline CDR1 SGHRS, CDR2 YFSETQ. The CDR3 is made up of 12 amino acids.

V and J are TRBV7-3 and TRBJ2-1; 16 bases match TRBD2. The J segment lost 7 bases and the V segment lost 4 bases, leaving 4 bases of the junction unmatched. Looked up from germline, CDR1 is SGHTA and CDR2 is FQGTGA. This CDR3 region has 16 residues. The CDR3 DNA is TGTGCCAGCAGCTCGGGACTAGCGGGGGGGATTAATGAGCAGTTCTTC. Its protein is CASSSGLAGGINEQFF.

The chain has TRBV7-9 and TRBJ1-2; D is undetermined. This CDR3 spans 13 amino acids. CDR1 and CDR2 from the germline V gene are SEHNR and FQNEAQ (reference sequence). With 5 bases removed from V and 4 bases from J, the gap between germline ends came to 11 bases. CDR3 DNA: TGTGCCAGCAGCCACGGACCGGGCTATGGCTACACCTTC. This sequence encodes CASSHGPGYGYTF.

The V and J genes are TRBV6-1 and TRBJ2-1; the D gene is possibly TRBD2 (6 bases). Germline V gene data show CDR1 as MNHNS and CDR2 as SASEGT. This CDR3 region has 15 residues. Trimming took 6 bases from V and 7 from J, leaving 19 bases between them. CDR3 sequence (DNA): TGTGCCAGCAGGGAGGTGCCGACTAGTGTGAATGAGCAGTTCTTC. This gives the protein CASREVPTSVNEQFF.

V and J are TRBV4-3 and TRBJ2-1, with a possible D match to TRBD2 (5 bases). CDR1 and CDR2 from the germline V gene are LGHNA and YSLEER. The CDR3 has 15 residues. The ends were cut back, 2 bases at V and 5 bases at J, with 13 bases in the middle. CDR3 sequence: CASSQIVGLNNEQFF. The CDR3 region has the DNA TGCGCCAGCAGCCAAATCGTAGGACTGAACAATGAGCAGTTCTTC.

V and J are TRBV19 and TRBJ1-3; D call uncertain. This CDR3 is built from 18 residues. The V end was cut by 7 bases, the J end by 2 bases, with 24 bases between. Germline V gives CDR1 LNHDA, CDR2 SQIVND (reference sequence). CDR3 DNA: TGTGCCAGTATCCCACTTCAAGGGAGCGCCGAGGCTGGAAACACCATATATTTT. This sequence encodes CASIPLQGSAEAGNTIYF.

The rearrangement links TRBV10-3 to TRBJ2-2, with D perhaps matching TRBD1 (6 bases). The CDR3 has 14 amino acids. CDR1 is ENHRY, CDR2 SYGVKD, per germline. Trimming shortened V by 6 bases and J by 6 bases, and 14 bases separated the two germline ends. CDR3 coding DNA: TGTGCCATCAGCAAACAGGGATCTCCCGGGGAGCTGTTTTTT. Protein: CAISKQGSPGELFF.

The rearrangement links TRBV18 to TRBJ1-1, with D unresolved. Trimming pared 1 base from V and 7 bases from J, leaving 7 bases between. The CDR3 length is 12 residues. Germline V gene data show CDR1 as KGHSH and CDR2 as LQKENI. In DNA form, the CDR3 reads TGTGCCAGCTCACCACGGAAAAGTGAAGCTTTCTTT. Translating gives CASSPRKSEAFF.

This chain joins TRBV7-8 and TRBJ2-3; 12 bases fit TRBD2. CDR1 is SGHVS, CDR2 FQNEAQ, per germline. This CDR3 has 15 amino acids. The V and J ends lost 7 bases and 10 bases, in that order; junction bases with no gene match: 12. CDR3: CASNNPTSGRPSQYF. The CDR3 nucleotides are TGTGCCAGCAATAACCCAACTAGCGGGAGGCCTTCGCAGTATTTT.

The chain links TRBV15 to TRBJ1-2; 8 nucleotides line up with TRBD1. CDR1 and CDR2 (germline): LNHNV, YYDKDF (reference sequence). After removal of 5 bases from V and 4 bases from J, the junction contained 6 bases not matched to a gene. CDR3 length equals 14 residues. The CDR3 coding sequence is TGTGCCACCAGCCCACAGGGGGTTAGCTATGGCTACACCTTC. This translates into CATSPQGVSYGYTF.

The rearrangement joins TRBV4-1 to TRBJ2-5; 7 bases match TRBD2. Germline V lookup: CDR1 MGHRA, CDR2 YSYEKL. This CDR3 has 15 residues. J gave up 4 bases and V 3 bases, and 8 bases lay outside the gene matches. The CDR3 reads CASSQIQRERETQYF. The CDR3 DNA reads TGCGCCAGCAGCCAGATCCAGCGGGAACGAGAGACCCAGTACTTC.

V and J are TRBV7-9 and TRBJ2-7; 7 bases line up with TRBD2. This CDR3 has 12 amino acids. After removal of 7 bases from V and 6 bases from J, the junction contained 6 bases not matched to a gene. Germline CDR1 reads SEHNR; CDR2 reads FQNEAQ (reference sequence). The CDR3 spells CASISSGGEQYF. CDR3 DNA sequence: TGTGCCAGCATCTCCTCGGGGGGCGAGCAGTACTTC.

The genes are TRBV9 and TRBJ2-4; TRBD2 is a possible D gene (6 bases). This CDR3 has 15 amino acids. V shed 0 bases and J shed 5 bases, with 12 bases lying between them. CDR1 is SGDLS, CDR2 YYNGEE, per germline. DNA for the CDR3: TGTGCCAGCAGCGTAGCTACCGGGAGAGAAAACATTCAGTACTTC. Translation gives CASSVATGRENIQYF.

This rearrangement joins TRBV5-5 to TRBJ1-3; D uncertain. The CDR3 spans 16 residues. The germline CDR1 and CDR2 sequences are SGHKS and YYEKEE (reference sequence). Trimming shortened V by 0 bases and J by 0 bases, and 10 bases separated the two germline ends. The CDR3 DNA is TGTGCCAGCAGCTTGGGTCTGGCTAGCTCTGGAAACACCATATATTTT. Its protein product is CASSLGLASSGNTIYF.

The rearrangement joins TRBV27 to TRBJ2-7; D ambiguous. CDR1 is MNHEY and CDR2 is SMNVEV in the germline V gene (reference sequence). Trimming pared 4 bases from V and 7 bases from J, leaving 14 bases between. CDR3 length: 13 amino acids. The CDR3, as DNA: TGTGCCAGCAGTTACGTGGCCGGATCTGAGCAGTACTTC. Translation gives CASSYVAGSEQYF.